This T cell receptor (beta chain) was captured by sequencing in a study of somatic mutations in cytotoxic T cells in rheumatoid arthritis. This clone was seen more than once but under ten times. No antigen is known for it. Profiled with immunoSEQ multiplex PCR; TCRdb holds only in-frame clones, not every one. The sample records thousands of clones, 74% being singletons. CDR1 and CDR2 from the germline V gene are MGHRA and YSYEKL. This CDR3 is built from 14 residues. Trimming took 4 bases from V and 0 from J, leaving 10 bases between them. Study findings and constraints: Rheumatoid arthritis patients, but not healthy controls, exhibited increasing CD8+ clonality with age. Compared with age-matched healthy controls, rheumatoid arthritis patients did not differ significantly in CD8+ T-cell clonality. The modest underrepresentation of TRBV07 observed in rheumatoid arthritis patients was not subjected to multiple-comparison adjustment.

The V gene is TRBV4-1, the J gene TRBJ2-7; D is perhaps TRBD1 (5 bases). The TCR originated in an adult with rheumatoid arthritis. The sequenced sample was CD8+ T cells sorted from blood. In DNA form, the CDR3 reads TGCGCCAGCAGCCCCCGACAGAGCTCCTACGAGCAGTACTTC. Translating gives CASSPRQSSYEQYF.